Listed below are T cell receptor beta chains from one sample, sequenced in a study of shared clonotypes between healthy human individuals. The repertoire was sequenced with immunoSEQ multiplex PCR; TCRdb's copy has only in-frame clones and lacks some. The data contain approximately 2.4 million clones, nearly 97% of them singletons. The sequencing input was naive CD4+ T cells sorted from blood. The receptors derive from a man between 18 and 35 years old in good health. The conserved cysteine and the conserved F or W are not part of the CDR3 here. Expanded clones are given a class, and other clones once, few, many or no size at all.

TRBV6-5	once	TRBJ1-6	ASSYDRFFSPLH
TRBV7-3	few	TRBJ2-7	ASSKGDRELYEQY
TRBV4-1	.	TRBJ1-5	ASSYGGQNNQPQH
TRBV5-1	.	TRBJ2-5	ASRTLGGPQETQY
TRBV6-5	.	TRBJ1-1	ASSWTGSNTEAF
TRBV20-1	.	TRBJ2-5	SAREETQY
TRBV6-1	.	TRBJ2-3	ASSSQGLDTQY
TRBV6-1	.	TRBJ1-5	ATFPPGLSNQPQH
TRBV6-4	.	TRBJ2-3	ASSDSRGDKTNTQY
TRBV5-6	.	TRBJ2-3	ASSWRTSGSTDTQY
TRBV6-6	.	TRBJ2-7	ASRDRGPYYEQY
TRBV7-3	.	TRBJ1-1	ASSSRVNTEAF
TRBV7-6	.	TRBJ2-5	ASSLAGVGTQY
TRBV6-1	.	TRBJ1-2	ASSEARGAGYT
TRBV28	.	TRBJ2-4	ASSPEGQGALAKNIQY
TRBV5-1	.	TRBJ1-2	ASSPGTAANYGYT
TRBV7-9	.	TRBJ2-1	ASSPSSGEQF
TRBV29-1	.	TRBJ1-2	SVERGNYGYT
TRBV30	.	TRBJ2-2	AWGSGTASGELF
TRBV7-6	once	TRBJ2-2	ASSLESRTVTGELF
TRBV11-2	.	TRBJ2-7	ASSLEEQYEQY
TRBV11-2	.	TRBJ2-7	ASSLGGEASYEQY
TRBV5-8	.	TRBJ2-5	ASSPVSAGVGEETQY
TRBV11-2	.	TRBJ1-3	ASSRRDILGNTIY
TRBV2	.	TRBJ1-4	ASSLGVLGEKLF
TRBV10-3	.	TRBJ1-2	AISESFRTAANYGYT
TRBV19	.	TRBJ1-1	ASTGEVNTEAF
TRBV7-9	.	TRBJ1-2	ASSLAVTGGEVGYGYT
TRBV5-8	.	TRBJ1-4	ASSLKRIATNEKLF
TRBV6-1	.	TRBJ1-5	ASSDRQISNQPQH
TRBV5-1	once	TRBJ2-5	ASRTQGQIQETQY
TRBV2	.	TRBJ2-7	AISGQVNEQY
TRBV19	.	TRBJ1-6	ASSRGQGANNSPLH
TRBV27	.	TRBJ2-7	ASSSGTGIYEQY
TRBV9	.	TRBJ1-6	ASSVSQGAKNSPLH
TRBV6-4	.	TRBJ2-7	ASSDRGHEQY
TRBV7-8	.	TRBJ1-5	ASSLVSGAPTDQPQH
TRBV18	.	TRBJ2-3	ASSPRGAGVGDTQY
TRBV2	.	TRBJ1-1	ASPGQGSTEAF
TRBV5-1	.	TRBJ1-3	ASSGDGSSGNTIY
TRBV19	.	TRBJ1-1	ASSRDRGLEAF
TRBV6-5	.	TRBJ2-1	ASSPEGANEQF
TRBV28	.	TRBJ1-5	ASRQPREQPQH
TRBV5-1	.	TRBJ2-3	ASSGQGTDTQY
TRBV5-1	.	TRBJ1-6	ASSLGRDSPLH
TRBV5-1	.	TRBJ2-3	ASSLGRTSGRPSTDTQY
TRBV5-1	once	TRBJ1-2	ASRWGDYGYT
TRBV6-1	.	TRBJ1-2	ASSEALWFGYT
TRBV6-6	once	TRBJ2-7	ASSYWERRSYEQY
TRBV4-1	.	TRBJ1-2	ASSQVGQGGGYT
TRBV9	.	TRBJ1-1	ASSADPNTEAF
TRBV18	.	TRBJ2-7	ASSLGTGFEQY
TRBV29-1	.	TRBJ2-7	SVEQGTGEQY